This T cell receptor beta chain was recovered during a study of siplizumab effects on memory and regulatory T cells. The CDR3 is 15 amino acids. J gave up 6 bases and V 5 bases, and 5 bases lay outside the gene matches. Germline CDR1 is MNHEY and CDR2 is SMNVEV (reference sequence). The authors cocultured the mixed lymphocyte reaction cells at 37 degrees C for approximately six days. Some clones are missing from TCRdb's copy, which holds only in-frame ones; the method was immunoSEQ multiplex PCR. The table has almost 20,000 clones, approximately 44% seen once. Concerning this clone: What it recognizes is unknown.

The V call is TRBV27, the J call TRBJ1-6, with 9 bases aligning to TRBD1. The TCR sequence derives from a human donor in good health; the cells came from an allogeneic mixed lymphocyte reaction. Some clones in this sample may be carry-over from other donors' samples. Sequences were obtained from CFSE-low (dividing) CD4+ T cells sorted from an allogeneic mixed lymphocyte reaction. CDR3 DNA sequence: TGTGCCAGCAGTGGCCGGGACAGGGTTAATTCACCCCTCCACTTT. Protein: CASSGRDRVNSPLHF.